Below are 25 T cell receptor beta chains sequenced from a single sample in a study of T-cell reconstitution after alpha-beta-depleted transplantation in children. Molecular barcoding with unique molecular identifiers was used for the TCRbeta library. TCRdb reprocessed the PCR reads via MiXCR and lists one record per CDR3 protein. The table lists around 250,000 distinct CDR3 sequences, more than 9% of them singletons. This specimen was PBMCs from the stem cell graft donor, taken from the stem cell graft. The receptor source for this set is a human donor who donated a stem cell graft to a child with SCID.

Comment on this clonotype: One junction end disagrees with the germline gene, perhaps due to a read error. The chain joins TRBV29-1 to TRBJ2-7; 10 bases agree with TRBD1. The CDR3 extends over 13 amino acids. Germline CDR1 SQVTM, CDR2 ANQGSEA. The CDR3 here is CSVEGTGVYEQYF. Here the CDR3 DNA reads TGCAGCGTCGAAGGGACAGGGGTGTACGAGCAGTACTTC.

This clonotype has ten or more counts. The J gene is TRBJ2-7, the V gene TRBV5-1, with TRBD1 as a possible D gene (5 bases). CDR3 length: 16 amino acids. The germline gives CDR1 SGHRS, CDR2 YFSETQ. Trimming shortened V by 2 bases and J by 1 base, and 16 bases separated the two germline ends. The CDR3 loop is CASSFDRSTSSYEQYF. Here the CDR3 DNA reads TGCGCCAGCAGCTTTGACAGATCCACCTCATCCTACGAGCAGTACTTC.

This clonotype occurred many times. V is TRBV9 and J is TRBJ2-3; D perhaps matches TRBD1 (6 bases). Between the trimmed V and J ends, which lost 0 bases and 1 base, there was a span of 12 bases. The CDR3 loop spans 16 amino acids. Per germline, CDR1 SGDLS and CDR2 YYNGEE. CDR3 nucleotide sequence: TGTGCCAGCAGCGTAGAAGTACAGGGCGGCACAGATACGCAGTATTTT. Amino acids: CASSVEVQGGTDTQYF.

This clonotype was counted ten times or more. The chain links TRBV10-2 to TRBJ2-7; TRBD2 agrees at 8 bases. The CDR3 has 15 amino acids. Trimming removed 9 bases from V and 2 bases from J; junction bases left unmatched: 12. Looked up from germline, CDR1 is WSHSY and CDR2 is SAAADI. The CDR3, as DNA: TGCGCCAGTTCCCCTACCGGGACTAGTCCCTACGAGCAGTACTTC. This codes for CASSPTGTSPYEQYF.

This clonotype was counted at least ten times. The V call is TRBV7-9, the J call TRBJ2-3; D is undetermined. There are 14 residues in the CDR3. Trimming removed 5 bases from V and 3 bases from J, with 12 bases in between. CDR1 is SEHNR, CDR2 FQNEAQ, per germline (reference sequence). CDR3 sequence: CASSPPDGTDTQYF. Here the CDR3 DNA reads TGTGCCAGCAGCCCACCTGATGGGACAGATACGCAGTATTTT.

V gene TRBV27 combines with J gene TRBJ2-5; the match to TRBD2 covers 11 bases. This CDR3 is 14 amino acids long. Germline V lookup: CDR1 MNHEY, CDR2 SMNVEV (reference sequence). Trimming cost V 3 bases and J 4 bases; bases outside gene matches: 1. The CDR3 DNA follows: TGTGCCAGCAGTTTCGGGACTAGCGGAGAGACCCAGTACTTC. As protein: CASSFGTSGETQYF.

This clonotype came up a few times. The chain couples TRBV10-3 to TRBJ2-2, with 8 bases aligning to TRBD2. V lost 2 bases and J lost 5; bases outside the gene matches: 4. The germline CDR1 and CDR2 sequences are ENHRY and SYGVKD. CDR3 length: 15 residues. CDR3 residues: CAISEGLASTGELFF. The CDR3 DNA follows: TGTGCCATCAGTGAGGGACTAGCCTCAACCGGGGAGCTGTTTTTT.

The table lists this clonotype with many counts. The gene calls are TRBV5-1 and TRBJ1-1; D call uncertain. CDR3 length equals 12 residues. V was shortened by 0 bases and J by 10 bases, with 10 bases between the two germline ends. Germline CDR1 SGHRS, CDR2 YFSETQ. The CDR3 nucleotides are TGCGCCAGCAGCTTGGGAACGTTTGGAGCTTTCTTT. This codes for CASSLGTFGAFF.

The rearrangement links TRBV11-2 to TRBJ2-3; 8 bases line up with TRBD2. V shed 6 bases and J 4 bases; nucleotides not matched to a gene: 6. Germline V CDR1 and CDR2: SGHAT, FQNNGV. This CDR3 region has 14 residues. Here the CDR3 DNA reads TGTGCCAGCAGGGGCGGGGGGAACCCAGATACGCAGTATTTT. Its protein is CASRGGGNPDTQYF.

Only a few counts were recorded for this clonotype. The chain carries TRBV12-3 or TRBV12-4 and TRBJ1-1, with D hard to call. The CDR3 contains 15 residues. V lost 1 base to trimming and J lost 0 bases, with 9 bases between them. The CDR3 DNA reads TGTGCCAGCAGTTTAGTTTTACAGCTGAACACTGAAGCTTTCTTT. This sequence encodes CASSLVLQLNTEAFF.

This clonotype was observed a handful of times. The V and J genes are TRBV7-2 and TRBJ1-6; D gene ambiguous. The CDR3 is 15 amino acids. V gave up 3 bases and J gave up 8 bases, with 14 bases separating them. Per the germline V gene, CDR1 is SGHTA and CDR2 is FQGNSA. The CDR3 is CASSLRVRADSPLHF. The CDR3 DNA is TGTGCCAGCAGCTTGCGTGTTAGGGCTGATTCACCCCTCCACTTT.

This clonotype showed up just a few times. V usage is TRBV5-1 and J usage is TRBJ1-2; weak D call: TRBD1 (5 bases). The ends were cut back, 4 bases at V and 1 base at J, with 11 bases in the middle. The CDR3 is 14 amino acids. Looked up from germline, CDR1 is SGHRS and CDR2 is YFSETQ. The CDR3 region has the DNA TGCGCCAGCAGCCCGCGGGACGTTAACTATGGCTACACCTTC. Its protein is CASSPRDVNYGYTF.

The CDR3 reads CASSLGPRTDTQYF. The CDR3 DNA reads as TGTGCCAGCAGCCTGGGTCCTAGGACAGATACGCAGTATTTT. This chain joins TRBV7-3 and TRBJ2-3, with D hard to call. CDR1 is SGHTA, CDR2 FQGTGA, per germline. V shed 5 bases and J shed 3 bases, with 12 bases lying between them. The CDR3 sequence is 14 residues long.

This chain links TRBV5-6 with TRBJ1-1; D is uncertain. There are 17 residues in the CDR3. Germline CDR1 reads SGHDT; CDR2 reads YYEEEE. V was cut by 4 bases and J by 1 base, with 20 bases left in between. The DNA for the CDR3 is TGTGCCAGCAGCCGATTTGAGGGTTCTTATCCGAACACTGAAGCTTTCTTT. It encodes CASSRFEGSYPNTEAFF.

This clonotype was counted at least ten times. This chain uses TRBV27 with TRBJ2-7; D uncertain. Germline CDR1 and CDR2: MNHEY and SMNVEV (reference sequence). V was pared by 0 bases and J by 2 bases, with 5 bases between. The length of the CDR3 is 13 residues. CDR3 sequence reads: CASSLSDPYEQYF. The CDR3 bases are TGTGCCAGCAGTTTATCGGACCCCTACGAGCAGTACTTC.

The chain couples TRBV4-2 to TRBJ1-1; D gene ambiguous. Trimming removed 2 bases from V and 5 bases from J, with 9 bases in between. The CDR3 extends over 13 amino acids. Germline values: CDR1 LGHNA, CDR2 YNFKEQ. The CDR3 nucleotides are TGTGCCAGCAGCCAATACGGGGAAACTGAAGCTTTCTTT. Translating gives CASSQYGETEAFF.

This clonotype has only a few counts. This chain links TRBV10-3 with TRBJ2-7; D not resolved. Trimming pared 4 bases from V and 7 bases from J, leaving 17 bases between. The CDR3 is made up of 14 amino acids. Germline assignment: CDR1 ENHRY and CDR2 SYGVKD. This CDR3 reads CAISVEGRRGEQYF. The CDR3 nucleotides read TGTGCCATCAGTGTGGAAGGCCGGCGTGGGGAGCAGTACTTC.

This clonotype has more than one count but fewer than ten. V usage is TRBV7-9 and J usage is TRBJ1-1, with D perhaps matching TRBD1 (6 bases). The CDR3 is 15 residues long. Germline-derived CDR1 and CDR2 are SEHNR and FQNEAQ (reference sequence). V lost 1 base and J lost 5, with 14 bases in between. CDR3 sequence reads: CASSLVTGKKTEAFF. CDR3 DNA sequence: TGTGCCAGCAGCTTAGTTACAGGGAAGAAAACTGAAGCTTTCTTT.

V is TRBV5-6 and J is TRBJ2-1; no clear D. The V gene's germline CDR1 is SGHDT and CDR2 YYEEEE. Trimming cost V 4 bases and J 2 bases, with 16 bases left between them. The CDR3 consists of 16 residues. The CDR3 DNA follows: TGTGCCAGCAGCCCCCCAGACTTCTCCGCCTACAATGAGCAGTTCTTC. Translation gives CASSPPDFSAYNEQFF.

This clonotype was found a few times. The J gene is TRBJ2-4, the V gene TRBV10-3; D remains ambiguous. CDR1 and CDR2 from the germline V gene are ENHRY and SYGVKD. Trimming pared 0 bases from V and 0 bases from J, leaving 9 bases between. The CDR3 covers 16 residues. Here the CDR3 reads CAISESSALAKNIQYF. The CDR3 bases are TGTGCCATCAGTGAGTCTTCAGCTCTAGCCAAAAACATTCAGTACTTC.

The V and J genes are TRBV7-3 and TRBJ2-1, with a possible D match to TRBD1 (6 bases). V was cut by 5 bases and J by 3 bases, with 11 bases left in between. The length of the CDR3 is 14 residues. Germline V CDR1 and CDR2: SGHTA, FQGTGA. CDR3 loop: CASSPRGNYNEQFF. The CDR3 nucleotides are TGTGCCAGCAGCCCGAGGGGGAACTACAATGAGCAGTTCTTC.

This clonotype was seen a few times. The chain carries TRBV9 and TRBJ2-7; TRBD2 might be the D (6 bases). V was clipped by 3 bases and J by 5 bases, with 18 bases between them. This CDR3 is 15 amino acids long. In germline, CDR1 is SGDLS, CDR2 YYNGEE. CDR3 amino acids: CASSGGGTQRHEQYF. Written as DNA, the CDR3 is TGTGCCAGCAGCGGGGGCGGGACTCAAAGGCACGAGCAGTACTTC.

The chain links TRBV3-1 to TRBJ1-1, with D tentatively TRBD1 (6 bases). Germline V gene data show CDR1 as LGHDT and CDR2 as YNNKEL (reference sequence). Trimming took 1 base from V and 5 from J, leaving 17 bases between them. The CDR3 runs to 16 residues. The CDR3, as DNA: TGTGCCAGCAGCCAAGGGCGGGGAGGGGGGGGAACTGAAGCTTTCTTT. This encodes CASSQGRGGGGTEAFF.

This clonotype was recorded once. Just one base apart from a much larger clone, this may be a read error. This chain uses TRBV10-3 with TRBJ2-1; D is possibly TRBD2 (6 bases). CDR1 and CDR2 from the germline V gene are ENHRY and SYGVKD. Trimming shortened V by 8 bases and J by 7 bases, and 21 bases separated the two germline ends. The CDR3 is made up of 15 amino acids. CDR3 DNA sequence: TGTGCCATCCAGCCCCTAGCGTGGGATATTAATGAGCAGTTCTTC. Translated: CAIQPLAWDINEQFF.

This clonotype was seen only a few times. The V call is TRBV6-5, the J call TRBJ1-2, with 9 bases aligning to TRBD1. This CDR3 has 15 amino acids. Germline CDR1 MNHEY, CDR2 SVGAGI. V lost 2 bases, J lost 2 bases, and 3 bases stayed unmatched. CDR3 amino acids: CASSYQGTGNYGYTF. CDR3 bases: TGTGCCAGCAGTTACCAGGGGACAGGGAACTATGGCTACACCTTC.